The clone carrying this T cell receptor (beta chain) was seen a handful of times. These data come from a study of T-cell reconstitution after alpha-beta-depleted transplantation in children. Construction of the TCRbeta library involved unique molecular identifiers. TCRdb ran MiXCR on the PCR reads and lists one entry per CDR3 protein. The sample consists of roughly 190,000 distinct CDR3 sequences, 13% to 15% of them appearing once. Trimming cost V 7 bases and J 6 bases, with 12 bases left between them. The CDR3 is 13 amino acids. In germline, CDR1 is SGHNT, CDR2 YENEEA. The sequencing here drew on PBMCs from the stem cell graft donor, taken from the stem cell graft. The clonotype comes from a human donor who donated a stem cell graft to a child with acute lymphoblastic leukemia. V and J are TRBV11-3 and TRBJ2-2; a weak D match, TRBD1 (6 bases). The DNA for the CDR3 is TGTGCCAGCACACTTACAGGGTCCGGGGAGCTGTTTTTT. This encodes CASTLTGSGELFF.